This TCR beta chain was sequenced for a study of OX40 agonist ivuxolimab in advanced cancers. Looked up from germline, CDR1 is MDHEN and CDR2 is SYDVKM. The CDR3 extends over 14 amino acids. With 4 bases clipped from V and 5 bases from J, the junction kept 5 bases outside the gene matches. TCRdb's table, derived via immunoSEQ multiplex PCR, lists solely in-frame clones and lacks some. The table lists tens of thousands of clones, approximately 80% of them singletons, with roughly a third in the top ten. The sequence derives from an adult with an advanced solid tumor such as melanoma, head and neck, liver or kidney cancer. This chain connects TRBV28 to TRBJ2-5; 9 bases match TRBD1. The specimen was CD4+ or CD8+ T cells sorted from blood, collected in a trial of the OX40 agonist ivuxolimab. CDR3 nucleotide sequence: TGTGCCAGCAGTTCACAGGGGGCGGTGGAGACCCAGTACTTC. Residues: CASSSQGAVETQYF.